Shown below are 14 T cell receptor beta chains from a single sample sequenced in a study of control samples from healthy donors and cancer patients. Sequenced by immunoSEQ multiplex PCR; TCRdb stores in-frame clones only, minus some. Of around 29,000 clones listed, 70% to 85% are singletons. The sequenced sample consisted of PBMCs. The receptors derive from a man aged 55 to 70 with head and neck cancer.

Written as DNA, the CDR3 is TGTGCCAGCAGCCCTTATAGCACAGATACGCAGTATTTT. This codes for CASSPYSTDTQYF. The V gene is TRBV7-2, the J gene TRBJ2-3; D is unresolved. V lost 5 bases to trimming and J lost 0 bases, with 6 bases between them. CDR3 length: 13 residues. Germline CDR1 is SGHTA and CDR2 is FQGNSA. Complete variable domain (other parts from reference TRBV7-2 and TRBJ2-3): GAGVSQSPSNKVTEKGKDVELRCDPISGHTALYWYRQSLGQGLEFLIYFQGNSAPDKSGLPSDRFSAERTGGSVSTLTIQRTQQEDSAVYLCASSPYSTDTQYFGPGTRLTVL.

The chain links TRBV5-1 to TRBJ2-7, with TRBD2 matching 13 bases. This CDR3 has 14 amino acids. Germline trimming cut 3 bases from V and 5 bases from J; bases unmatched to any gene: 2. Germline CDR1 is SGHRS and CDR2 is YFSETQ. This CDR3 reads CASSSGTSGNEQYF. The CDR3 nucleotides read TGCGCCAGCAGCTCCGGGACTAGCGGGAACGAGCAGTACTTC.

The chain couples TRBV13 to TRBJ2-4; 11 nucleotides agree with TRBD2. The length of the CDR3 is 16 residues. The germline V gene has CDR1 PRHDT and CDR2 FYEKMQ (reference sequence). V was pared by 5 bases and J by 4 bases, with 7 bases of the junction left unmatched. CDR3 bases: TGTGCCAGCAGCCCGAACCGACTAGCGGGGAAAAACATTCAGTACTTC. It yields the protein CASSPNRLAGKNIQYF.

This rearrangement joins TRBV4-1 to TRBJ1-2, with 8 bases matching TRBD1. The germline CDR1 and CDR2 sequences are MGHRA and YSYEKL. The CDR3 has 15 amino acids. V lost 3 bases, J lost 8 bases, and 11 bases stayed unmatched. The CDR3 DNA sequence: TGCGCCAGCAGCCAGCAGGGGGCCCTCTTACGAGGCTACACCTTC. As protein: CASSQQGALLRGYTF.

The chain recombines TRBV18 with TRBJ1-2; TRBD1 matches at 7 bases. Per germline, CDR1 KGHSH and CDR2 LQKENI. The CDR3 has 13 amino acids. With V trimmed by 3 bases and J by 4 bases, 2 bases remained unmatched. CDR3 loop: CASSPRDSYGYTF. The CDR3 region has the DNA TGTGCCAGCTCACCCCGGGACAGCTATGGCTACACCTTC.

The chain links TRBV15 to TRBJ2-6; D is tentatively TRBD1 or TRBD2 (5 bases each). V was clipped by 1 base and J by 0 bases, with 7 bases between them. The CDR3 loop spans 16 amino acids. Germline assignment: CDR1 LNHNV and CDR2 YYDKDF (reference sequence). CDR3 nucleotide sequence: TGTGCCACCAGCAGAGTTGGGGGCTCTGGGGCCAACGTCCTGACTTTC. Its protein product is CATSRVGGSGANVLTF. The complete variable domain, with remaining parts taken from reference TRBV15 and TRBJ2-6, reads DAMVIQNPRYQVTQFGKPVTLSCSQTLNHNVMYWYQQKSSQAPKLLFHYYDKDFNNEADTPDNFQSRRPNTSFCFLDIRSPGLGDTAMYLCATSRVGGSGANVLTFGAGSRLTVL.

The V and J genes are TRBV10-1 and TRBJ2-6, with TRBD1 as a possible D gene (6 bases). CDR3 length: 17 amino acids. Trimming removed 0 bases at V and 0 bases at J, with 9 bases between. CDR1 is WNHNN and CDR2 is SYGVQD in the germline V gene (reference sequence). The CDR3 nucleotides read TGCGCCAGCAGTGAGTCGGTCAGGGGCTCTGGGGCCAACGTCCTGACTTTC. This encodes CASSESVRGSGANVLTF.

The chain links TRBV7-8 to TRBJ2-3; 15 bases line up with TRBD2. Unmatched junction bases numbered 8, after V lost 5 bases and J lost 2 bases. This CDR3 has 18 amino acids. Germline V gene data show CDR1 as SGHVS and CDR2 as FQNEAQ. Here the CDR3 reads CASSPRTSGRALTDTQYF. CDR3 DNA sequence: TGTGCCAGCAGCCCACGGACTAGCGGGAGGGCCCTCACAGATACGCAGTATTTT.

The V and J genes are TRBV29-1 and TRBJ2-3; D is perhaps TRBD1 (5 bases). Germline V lookup: CDR1 SQVTM, CDR2 ANQGSEA. This CDR3 spans 12 amino acids. The V gene lost 7 bases and the J gene lost 2 bases, with 10 bases spanning the gap. CDR3 sequence (DNA): TGCAGCGGACAGTTGCTCACAGATACGCAGTATTTT. Residues: CSGQLLTDTQYF.

The CDR3 DNA reads TGTGCCAGCAGCTTAAGGACCAACACAGATACGCAGTATTTT. The encoded protein is CASSLRTNTDTQYF. The rearrangement joins TRBV11-3 to TRBJ2-3; D is uncertain. Between the trimmed V and J ends, which lost 2 bases and 2 bases, there was a span of 8 bases. The CDR3 covers 14 residues. From germline, CDR1 is SGHNT and CDR2 YENEEA.

Regarding this clone: The junction differs from germline at one of its ends, possibly a read error. This chain joins TRBV5-4 and TRBJ2-1; TRBD2 is a possible D gene (5 bases). Germline loops: CDR1 SGHNT, CDR2 YYREEE (reference sequence). The CDR3 length is 15 residues. The CDR3 nucleotides are TGTGCCAGCAGATTGGACTTCCCGGGCTACAATGAGCAGTTCTTC. This gives the protein CASRLDFPGYNEQFF. The full variable domain, rest sourced from reference TRBV5-4 and TRBJ2-1, is ETGVTQSPTHLIKTRGQQVTLRCSSQSGHNTVSWYQQALGQGPQFIFQYYREEENGRGNFPPRFSGLQFPNYSSELNVNALELDDSALYLCASRLDFPGYNEQFFGPGTRLTVL.

This chain joins TRBV30 and TRBJ1-5; 11 bases fit TRBD1. Germline lookup yields CDR1 GTSNPN and CDR2 SVGIG (reference sequence). Germline trimming cut 0 bases from V and 7 bases from J; bases unmatched to any gene: 2. This CDR3 has 14 residues. The CDR3 loop is CAWSVGQGEQPQHF. The CDR3 DNA reads TGTGCCTGGAGTGTGGGACAGGGGGAACAGCCCCAGCATTTT.

The chain has TRBV27 and TRBJ2-7; 7 bases map to TRBD1. After removal of 8 bases from V and 1 base from J, the junction contained 5 bases not matched to a gene. Per the germline V gene, CDR1 is MNHEY and CDR2 is SMNVEV (reference sequence). CDR3 length: 13 amino acids. CDR3 nucleotides: TGTGCCAGCGCACTGACAGGGTCCTACGAGCAGTACTTC. This encodes CASALTGSYEQYF.

The count of this clone is one. The chain couples TRBV7-8 to TRBJ1-1; D not certain. Germline V gene data show CDR1 as SGHVS and CDR2 as FQNEAQ. V was cut by 1 base and J by 4 bases, with 4 bases left in between. This CDR3 has 12 amino acids. CDR3 nucleotide sequence: TGTGCCAGCAGCTTAGGCCCCACTGAAGCTTTCTTT. Protein product: CASSLGPTEAFF.